The next 13 T cell receptor beta chains were all read from a single sample in a study of blood T cells in healthy people across ages. A J-beta primer mix and a sample-barcoded 5' primer were used in a second PCR of about 7 to 12 cycles. Via MiXCR, TCRdb re-called the 5' RACE reads, giving one row per CDR3 protein. The top ten hold about 0.8% of the sample, which has roughly 1,100,000 distinct CDR3 sequences, less than 25% seen once. These data also featured in a second study, about T cells of mothers and their children.

Input material: blood. The receptors come from a girl under 10 years old in good health.

This chain connects TRBV20-1 to TRBJ1-2, with a tentative D call TRBD1 (5 bases). Germline V lookup: CDR1 DFQATT, CDR2 SNEGSKA (reference sequence). The V end was cut by 5 bases, the J end by 4 bases, with 17 bases between. This CDR3 has 14 amino acids. In nucleotides, the CDR3 is TGCAGTGCTCACGCTCAAGGGGCGGTCTATGGCTACACCTTC. Its translation is CSAHAQGAVYGYTF.

The rearrangement links TRBV25-1 to TRBJ1-2; D is perhaps TRBD1 (6 bases). CDR1 and CDR2 from the germline V gene are MGHDK and SYGVNS. CDR3 length equals 13 residues. Trimming stripped 8 bases from V and 2 bases from J, with 12 bases between. The CDR3: CASSGAPNYGYTF. Written as DNA, the CDR3 is TGTGCCAGCTCAGGGGCCCCAAACTATGGCTACACCTTC.

The rearrangement links TRBV27 to TRBJ2-7; no definite D call. The germline V gene has CDR1 MNHEY and CDR2 SMNVEV (reference sequence). The CDR3 has 15 amino acids. V lost 4 bases to trimming and J lost 5 bases, with 18 bases between them. CDR3 DNA: TGTGCCAGCAGTTCCTCGCGACCCGCGTCACACGAGCAGTACTTC. Its protein is CASSSSRPASHEQYF.

In its sample, this clonotype was seen a few times. The chain uses TRBV12-3 or TRBV12-4 and TRBJ1-1; D remains unclear. This CDR3 comprises 12 residues. Between the trimmed V and J ends, which lost 1 base and 11 bases, there was a span of 11 bases. CDR3 sequence: CASSLGRYGAFF. For the CDR3, the DNA is TGTGCCAGCAGTTTAGGAAGGTACGGGGCTTTCTTT.

This clonotype was detected a few times. The CDR3 loop is CASSERGDTQYF. The CDR3 DNA sequence: TGTGCCAGCTCCGAGCGGGGGGATACGCAGTATTTT. The V and J genes are TRBV2 and TRBJ2-3, with 8 positions matching TRBD2. The V gene's germline CDR1 is SNHLY and CDR2 FYNNEI. The CDR3 runs 12 residues. V trimming: 8 bases; J trimming: 6 bases; junction bases outside the gene matches: 4.

This clonotype was observed a handful of times. The rearrangement links TRBV12-3 or TRBV12-4 to TRBJ2-3; 10 bases fit TRBD2. Trimming took 6 bases from V and 0 from J; bases not matched to a gene: 0. The CDR3 extends over 14 amino acids. DNA for the CDR3: TGTGCCAGCAGACTAGCGGGAAGCACAGATACGCAGTATTTT. Translated, it gives CASRLAGSTDTQYF.

The V and J genes are TRBV13 and TRBJ1-1; no clear D gene. V gave up 0 bases and J gave up 6 bases, with 8 bases separating them. The length of the CDR3 is 13 residues. Germline values: CDR1 PRHDT, CDR2 FYEKMQ (reference sequence). For the CDR3, the DNA is TGTGCCAGCAGCTTAGGGGATATCTCTGAAGCTTTCTTT. Amino acid sequence: CASSLGDISEAFF.

This clonotype turned up a few times. V usage is TRBV7-9 and J usage is TRBJ2-5; 12 nucleotides line up with TRBD2. CDR1 SEHNR and CDR2 FQNEAQ come from the germline V gene (reference sequence). V dropped 8 bases and J dropped 1; count of bases not matched to a gene: 2. The CDR3 extends over 14 amino acids. The CDR3 here is CASELAGGQETQYF. In DNA, the CDR3 is TGTGCCAGCGAACTAGCGGGAGGCCAAGAGACCCAGTACTTC. Full variable domain (missing parts from reference TRBV7-9 and TRBJ2-5): DTGVSQNPRHKITKRGQNVTFRCDPISEHNRLYWYRQTLGQGPEFLTYFQNEAQLEKSRLLSDRFSAERPKGSFSTLEIQRTEQGDSAMYLCASELAGGQETQYFGPGTRLLVL.

In its sample, this clonotype was seen a few times. The chain uses TRBV15 and TRBJ2-3, with 7 bases fitting TRBD2. The CDR3 is 14 residues long. With V trimmed by 4 bases and J by 3 bases, 4 bases remained unmatched. CDR1 is LNHNV and CDR2 is YYDKDF in the germline V gene (reference sequence). The DNA of the CDR3 is TGTGCCACCAGCACAGCGGGAACGACAGATACGCAGTATTTT. Translation gives CATSTAGTTDTQYF. Supplemented by reference TRBV15 and TRBJ2-3, the full variable domain reads DAMVIQNPRYQVTQFGKPVTLSCSQTLNHNVMYWYQQKSSQAPKLLFHYYDKDFNNEADTPDNFQSRRPNTSFCFLDIRSPGLGDTAMYLCATSTAGTTDTQYFGPGTRLTVL.

The rearrangement links TRBV6-1 to TRBJ2-5; TRBD1 matches 9 bases. The germline V gene has CDR1 MNHNS and CDR2 SASEGT. Losses at the gene ends were 9 bases for V and 4 bases for J; bases not matched to a gene: 12. The CDR3 is 15 amino acids. CDR3 residues: CARRAQGALGETQYF. The CDR3 DNA is TGTGCCAGACGGGCACAGGGGGCACTCGGAGAGACCCAGTACTTC.

The chain joins TRBV5-6 to TRBJ2-7; D call uncertain. The CDR3 is 13 residues long. Trimming left V 4 bases short and J 4 bases short, with 12 bases between. Germline V gives CDR1 SGHDT, CDR2 YYEEEE. CDR3 coding DNA: TGTGCCAGCAGCGGGCCGGGCACTTACGAGCAGTACTTC. Amino acid sequence: CASSGPGTYEQYF. Full variable domain (rest looked up from reference TRBV5-6 and TRBJ2-7): DAGVTQSPTHLIKTRGQQVTLRCSPKSGHDTVSWYQQALGQGPQFIFQYYEEEERQRGNFPDRFSGHQFPNYSSELNVNALLLGDSALYLCASSGPGTYEQYFGPGTRLTVT.

DNA of the CDR3: TGTGCCAGCAGCTTTAAGGCTTTTAACTATGGCTACACCTTC. Translating gives CASSFKAFNYGYTF. V is TRBV7-2 and J is TRBJ1-2; D is unclear. CDR3 length equals 14 residues. The ends were cut back, 3 bases at V and 1 base at J, with 9 bases in the middle. The V gene's germline CDR1 is SGHTA and CDR2 FQGNSA.

The chain is built from TRBV4-2 and TRBJ2-5; D is possibly TRBD1 (5 bases). The V end was cut by 2 bases, the J end by 5 bases, with 9 bases between. This CDR3 has 13 residues. Germline CDR1 is LGHNA and CDR2 is YNFKEQ. The CDR3 nucleotides are TGTGCCAGCAGCCAAACCAGGGCTGAGACCCAGTACTTC. It is translated as CASSQTRAETQYF.